This entry lists 21 T cell receptor beta chains sequenced from one sample in a study of Graves' ophthalmopathy and Graves' hyperthyroidism. RNA transcripts provided the template for amplifying TCR beta CDR3 regions. First-round RT-PCR relied on HTBI primers, and a second-round multiplex PCR came next. One entry per CDR3 protein results from TCRdb running MiXCR on the multiplex PCR reads. There are roughly 480,000 distinct CDR3 sequences in the sample; approximately 15% occur only once, and roughly 10% lies in the top ten. The specimen was blood. The origin of the receptors is a woman under 40 with Graves' ophthalmopathy.

This clonotype appeared many times. This chain links TRBV27 with TRBJ2-7; 8 bases are a match to TRBD1. Germline CDR1 and CDR2: MNHEY and SMNVEV (reference sequence). V lost 6 bases to trimming and J lost 3 bases; unmatched junction nucleotides: 10. The CDR3 loop spans 15 amino acids. The CDR3 nucleotides are TGTGCCAGCAGCCGTCGGACAGGGTTGAACTACGAGCAGTACTTC. The encoded protein is CASSRRTGLNYEQYF.

This clonotype was observed at least ten times. The chain couples TRBV7-2 to TRBJ2-7; D is possibly TRBD1 or TRBD2 (5 bases each). CDR1 and CDR2 (germline): SGHTA, FQGNSA. The CDR3 has 15 amino acids. Trimming shortened V by 0 bases and J by 6 bases, and 15 bases separated the two germline ends. The CDR3 reads CASSLAGRARGEQYF. The DNA of the CDR3 is TGTGCCAGCAGCTTAGCGGGGCGGGCCCGGGGCGAGCAGTACTTC.

This clonotype was detected many times. This sequence joins TRBV12-3 or TRBV12-4 and TRBJ2-7; D uncertain. The germline V and J ends were trimmed by 3 bases and 3 bases, with 12 bases remaining between them. This CDR3 contains 14 residues. In DNA form, the CDR3 reads TGTGCCAGCAGTTTGTCGGGCACCTTCTACGAGCAGTACTTC. This gives the protein CASSLSGTFYEQYF.

This sequence joins TRBV20-1 and TRBJ1-2; 10 bases match TRBD1. The length of the CDR3 is 14 residues. The V gene's germline CDR1 is DFQATT and CDR2 SNEGSKA (reference sequence). V shed 4 bases, J shed 5 bases, and the junction held 7 bases outside the gene matches. The CDR3: CSAKGTGAGYGYTF. CDR3 bases: TGCAGTGCTAAAGGGACAGGGGCCGGGTATGGCTACACCTTC.

A single count supports this clonotype. This sequence joins TRBV9 and TRBJ1-1; the D is unclear. The CDR3 covers 13 residues. In germline, CDR1 is SGDLS, CDR2 YYNGEE. Deletions cut 2 bases from V and 1 base from J, with 6 bases between. The CDR3 sequence is CASSVPGNTEAFF. The DNA for the CDR3 is TGTGCCAGCAGCGTTCCGGGGAACACTGAAGCTTTCTTT.

This clonotype occurred a few times. A much larger clonotype is one base distant, so this may be a read error. This chain joins TRBV27 and TRBJ1-5, with 9 bases fitting TRBD1. The V gene's germline CDR1 is MNHEY and CDR2 SMNVEV (reference sequence). The CDR3 loop spans 14 amino acids. The CDR3 here is CASRTGGVRQPQQF. CDR3 nucleotide sequence: TGTGCCAGCAGGACAGGGGGGGTACGTCAGCCCCAGCAGTTT.

At least ten counts were recorded for this clonotype. This chain uses TRBV19 with TRBJ1-5, with TRBD1 as a possible D gene (6 bases). The CDR3 sequence is 13 residues long. Trimming stripped 4 bases from V and 6 bases from J, with 10 bases between. Germline CDR1 LNHDA, CDR2 SQIVND (reference sequence). The CDR3, as DNA: TGTGCCAGTAGTAGACAGGCGGGTCAGCCCCAGCATTTT. Encoded protein: CASSRQAGQPQHF.

CDR3 DNA: TGTGCCAGCACAGTATCAACAGGGCACTACGAGCAGTACTTC. It specifies CASTVSTGHYEQYF. The rearrangement links TRBV6-1 to TRBJ2-7; D might be TRBD1 (6 bases). V was trimmed by 7 bases and J by 3 bases, leaving 16 bases between them. Germline V gene data show CDR1 as MNHNS and CDR2 as SASEGT. The CDR3 covers 14 residues.

The rearrangement joins TRBV28 to TRBJ1-5, with D unresolved. The CDR3 totals 14 residues. Germline V lookup: CDR1 MDHEN, CDR2 SYDVKM. V lost 4 bases, J lost 7 bases, and 14 bases lay in between. DNA of the CDR3: TGTGCCAGCAGTTCAGCCTTGGCGCGGCAGCCCCAGCATTTT. Translated: CASSSALARQPQHF.

This clonotype was seen many times. This chain uses TRBV28 with TRBJ2-7; 7 bases are shared with TRBD1. CDR3 size: 14 residues. The junction had 9 bases not matched to a gene; V was cut back by 10 bases and J by 0 bases. CDR1 MDHEN and CDR2 SYDVKM come from the germline V gene. The CDR3 is CATLRQGSSYEQYF. In DNA form, the CDR3 reads TGTGCCACCTTGAGACAGGGAAGCTCCTACGAGCAGTACTTC.

This clonotype has a handful of counts. This chain links TRBV12-3 or TRBV12-4 with TRBJ1-2, with a possible D match to TRBD1 (6 bases). There are 14 residues in the CDR3. Trimming left V 6 bases short and J 4 bases short, with 15 bases between. The CDR3 is CASRRDRFLYGYTF. The CDR3 region has the DNA TGTGCCAGCAGAAGAGACAGGTTCCTCTATGGCTACACCTTC.

This clonotype turned up a few times. V gene TRBV5-1 combines with J gene TRBJ2-7; tentative D call: TRBD2 (6 bases). CDR1 is SGHRS and CDR2 is YFSETQ in the germline V gene. This CDR3 region has 15 residues. Trimming took off 4 bases at V and 6 bases at J, with 20 bases between the two ends. The CDR3 protein is CASSPHPGEGGEQYF. Here the CDR3 DNA reads TGCGCCAGCAGCCCACACCCGGGGGAAGGAGGCGAGCAGTACTTC.

This clonotype was detected many times. The DNA for the CDR3 is TGCAGCCTCAGGGCCCCGAACACTGAAGCTTTCTTT. Amino acid sequence: CSLRAPNTEAFF. V usage is TRBV29-1 and J usage is TRBJ1-1; TRBD1 is a possible D gene (5 bases). This CDR3 comprises 12 residues. Trimming took off 8 bases at V and 1 base at J, with 11 bases between the two ends. Germline CDR1 SQVTM, CDR2 ANQGSEA.

This clonotype was observed at least ten times. V is TRBV6-5 and J is TRBJ2-7; D not certain. The ends were cut back, 7 bases at V and 3 bases at J, with 10 bases in the middle. This CDR3 comprises 12 residues. CDR1 and CDR2 from the germline V gene are MNHEY and SVGAGI. The CDR3: CASNKNFYEQYF. CDR3 DNA: TGTGCCAGCAACAAAAATTTCTACGAGCAGTACTTC.

This clonotype was seen many times. This chain joins TRBV28 and TRBJ1-2; D is undetermined. Germline V gene data show CDR1 as MDHEN and CDR2 as SYDVKM. The V gene lost 3 bases and the J gene lost 3 bases, with 8 bases spanning the gap. The CDR3 is 13 amino acids. CDR3 region: CASSFGQDYGYTF. CDR3 nucleotide sequence: TGTGCCAGCAGTTTTGGCCAGGACTATGGCTACACCTTC.

In the case of this clonotype: This could be a read error, since a much larger clone is one nucleotide away. This sequence joins TRBV12-3 or TRBV12-4 and TRBJ2-7, with D hard to call. The CDR3 sequence is 13 residues long. The CDR3: CVSSFMSSYEQYF. The CDR3 DNA reads TGTGTCAGCAGTTTTATGAGCTCCTACGAGCAGTACTTC.

This chain links TRBV12-3 or TRBV12-4 with TRBJ1-2; D is undetermined. This CDR3 is built from 13 residues. Trimming removed 3 bases at V and 8 bases at J, with 13 bases between. Written as DNA, the CDR3 is TGTGCCAGCAGTTTGGTTGCGGTCTGGGGCTACACCTTC. Translation: CASSLVAVWGYTF.

Comments on this clonotype: A read error may account for a junction end that differs from germline. CDR3: CASSSGPPYGF. The CDR3 nucleotides are TGTGCCAGCAGCTCCGGGCCCCCGTATGGTTTC. This chain links TRBV7-9 with TRBJ2-5; D unresolved. This CDR3 region has 11 residues. The germline V gene encodes CDR1 SEHNR and CDR2 FQNEAQ (reference sequence).

The table lists this clonotype with many counts. V is TRBV28 and J is TRBJ1-2; D is unresolved. Germline V gene sequence: CDR1 MDHEN, CDR2 SYDVKM. The CDR3 has 14 amino acids. V was trimmed by 1 base and J by 8 bases, leaving 14 bases between them. The CDR3: CASSLLDGSTGYTF. The CDR3 DNA reads TGTGCCAGCAGTTTATTAGACGGCTCGACCGGCTACACCTTC.

This clonotype was detected many times. This chain connects TRBV7-3 to TRBJ2-5; the match to TRBD2 covers 8 bases. In germline, CDR1 is SGHTA, CDR2 FQGTGA. There are 16 residues in the CDR3. The trim removed 2 bases at V and 1 base at J, leaving 6 bases unmatched. The CDR3 bases are TGTGCCAGCAGCTTACAGGGCGGGGGGCTCCAAGAGACCCAGTACTTC. It encodes CASSLQGGGLQETQYF.

This clonotype was counted many times. The chain combines TRBV24-1 with TRBJ2-2; D possibly corresponds to TRBD2 (5 bases). The CDR3 totals 12 residues. Germline V gene sequence: CDR1 KGHDR, CDR2 SFDVKD. V was trimmed by 11 bases and J by 3 bases, leaving 9 bases between them. The CDR3 region has the DNA TGTGCCATCGGGGTGGACACCGGGGAGCTGTTTTTT. Amino acid sequence: CAIGVDTGELFF.